The next 14 T cell receptor beta chains were all read from a single sample in a study of PD-1 blockade in mismatch repair-deficient tumors. Generated by immunoSEQ multiplex PCR, the TCRdb table keeps only in-frame clones and is missing some. The sample consists of tens of thousands of clones, 80% to 85% of them appearing once. The source material was PBMCs, sampled 38 weeks after starting pembrolizumab. Source of these receptors: an adult with mismatch repair-deficient cancer.

The chain carries TRBV2 and TRBJ2-2; 7 bases align to TRBD1. V was clipped by 4 bases and J by 5 bases; unmatched bases: 10. This CDR3 region has 16 residues. Germline V gene lookup returns CDR1 SNHLY and CDR2 FYNNEI. CDR3: CASSVQQDRLTGELFF. CDR3 sequence (DNA): TGTGCCAGCAGTGTACAACAGGACAGGTTGACCGGGGAGCTGTTTTTT. Supplemented by reference TRBV2 and TRBJ2-2, the full variable domain reads EPEVTQTPSHQVTQMGQEVILRCVPISNHLYFYWYRQILGQKVEFLVSFYNNEISEKSEIFDDQFSVERPDGSNFTLKIRSTKLEDSAMYFCASSVQQDRLTGELFFGEGSRLTVL.

The chain carries TRBV19 and TRBJ2-1; 8 nucleotides match TRBD2. J gave up 6 bases and V 8 bases, and 6 bases lay outside the gene matches. The CDR3 length is 13 residues. Looked up from germline, CDR1 is LNHDA and CDR2 is SQIVND (reference sequence). The CDR3 DNA is TGTGCCAGTGCGGGCGCGGGAGGCAATGAGCAGTTCTTC. Protein product: CASAGAGGNEQFF.

The chain is built from TRBV6-1 and TRBJ2-1; possible D gene TRBD2, 5 bases. Germline CDR1 MNHNS, CDR2 SASEGT. CDR3 length: 14 residues. V lost 7 bases and J 3 bases, leaving 13 bases between the germline ends. CDR3 DNA: TGTGCCAGCATAGGAGGTGGGAGCTACAATGAGCAGTTCTTC. It codes for CASIGGGSYNEQFF.

This clone was picked up one time. The rearrangement uses TRBV29-1 and TRBJ2-7; 9 nucleotides agree with TRBD2. Losses at the gene ends were 5 bases for V and 3 bases for J; bases not matched to a gene: 11. The CDR3 covers 15 residues. CDR1 SQVTM and CDR2 ANQGSEA come from the germline V gene. The DNA of the CDR3 is TGCAGCGTTAGGGGGATAGCGGGAGTTTACTACGAGCAGTACTTC. Translation gives CSVRGIAGVYYEQYF.

The rearrangement joins TRBV28 to TRBJ2-5, with 13 bases identical to TRBD2. The ends lost 4 bases at V and 13 bases at J; junction bases unmatched: 24. The CDR3 contains 19 residues. Germline values: CDR1 MDHEN, CDR2 SYDVKM. CDR3 in amino acids: CASSSIGLAGESSRVRAYF. The CDR3 nucleotides read TGTGCCAGCAGTTCCATTGGACTAGCGGGAGAGAGTAGCCGAGTCCGAGCGTACTTC.

This chain links TRBV7-9 with TRBJ1-2; a possible D gene is TRBD1 (6 bases). Germline CDR1 is SEHNR and CDR2 is FQNEAQ (reference sequence). V was trimmed by 1 base and J by 6 bases, leaving 12 bases between them. The CDR3 is 14 residues long. CDR3 amino acids: CASSLDLRGNGYTF. CDR3 nucleotide sequence: TGTGCCAGCAGCTTAGACCTTAGGGGGAATGGCTACACCTTC. Based on the CDR3 plus reference TRBV7-9 and TRBJ1-2, the full variable domain is DTGVSQNPRHKITKRGQNVTFRCDPISEHNRLYWYRQTLGQGPEFLTYFQNEAQLEKSRLLSDRFSAERPKGSFSTLEIQRTEQGDSAMYLCASSLDLRGNGYTFGSGTRLTVV.

The chain employs TRBV11-3 and TRBJ2-7, with 8 bases identical to TRBD1. Germline V gives CDR1 SGHNT, CDR2 YENEEA. V dropped 4 bases and J dropped 7; count of bases not matched to a gene: 12. The CDR3 consists of 15 residues. The CDR3 coding sequence is TGTGCCAGCAGCTCGAGGACAGGGAACCGGTGGGAGCAGTACTTC. Encoded protein: CASSSRTGNRWEQYF.

This clone came up once. The chain joins TRBV5-6 to TRBJ1-2, with no clear D. The CDR3 is 15 amino acids. Germline V lookup: CDR1 SGHDT, CDR2 YYEEEE. Trimming removed 4 bases from V and 7 bases from J, with 20 bases in between. For the CDR3, the DNA is TGTGCCAGCAGCCTATCCCCCCCCAGGCACTTTGGCTACACCTTC. Its translation is CASSLSPPRHFGYTF.

The chain couples TRBV11-2 to TRBJ2-7, with 10 bases aligning to TRBD1. CDR1 and CDR2 (germline): SGHAT, FQNNGV. Losses at the gene ends were 5 bases for V and 4 bases for J; bases not matched to a gene: 8. This CDR3 has 15 residues. The CDR3 here is CASSQAGTGVYEQYF. As DNA, the CDR3 is TGTGCCAGCAGCCAAGCCGGGACAGGGGTGTACGAGCAGTACTTC.

This clone was picked up a small number of times. The chain employs TRBV7-3 and TRBJ2-1; 7 bases are shared with TRBD1. V shed 5 bases, J shed 3 bases, and the junction held 7 bases outside the gene matches. This CDR3 is 15 amino acids long. The V gene's germline CDR1 is SGHTA and CDR2 FQGTGA. In DNA form, the CDR3 reads TGTGCCAGCAGCCCAGTCCGACAGGGCTACAATGAGCAGTTCTTC. This gives the protein CASSPVRQGYNEQFF.

The chain uses TRBV5-1 and TRBJ2-2, with D perhaps matching TRBD1 (5 bases). V was cut by 1 base and J by 0 bases, with 10 bases left in between. Germline V lookup: CDR1 SGHRS, CDR2 YFSETQ. This CDR3 is built from 16 residues. The CDR3 sequence is CASSLFGAANTGELFF. The CDR3 coding sequence is TGCGCCAGCAGCTTGTTTGGGGCCGCGAACACCGGGGAGCTGTTTTTT.

CDR3 in amino acids: CASSERGPNGELFF. In nucleotides, the CDR3 is TGTGCCAGCAGTGAGAGGGGGCCGAACGGGGAGCTGTTTTTT. This rearrangement joins TRBV6-1 to TRBJ2-2, with TRBD1 identical over 7 bases. The CDR3 has 14 residues. Germline V gives CDR1 MNHNS, CDR2 SASEGT. V was pared by 3 bases and J by 7 bases, with 5 bases of the junction left unmatched.

The rearrangement uses TRBV25-1 and TRBJ2-5; D not certain. Germline V lookup: CDR1 MGHDK, CDR2 SYGVNS. The CDR3 runs to 12 residues. Trimming removed 2 bases at V and 4 bases at J, with 5 bases between. The CDR3 DNA reads TGTGCCAGCAGTGAAAACACAGAGACCCAGTACTTC. As protein: CASSENTETQYF.

This chain connects TRBV5-4 to TRBJ2-1; 9 positions agree with TRBD2. Germline V gene sequence: CDR1 SGHNT, CDR2 YYREEE (reference sequence). After removal of 3 bases from V and 7 bases from J, the junction contained 5 bases not matched to a gene. This CDR3 spans 14 amino acids. The CDR3 DNA sequence: TGTGCCAGCAGCTATAGCGGGAGCGGGAATGAGCAGTTCTTC. It codes for CASSYSGSGNEQFF.